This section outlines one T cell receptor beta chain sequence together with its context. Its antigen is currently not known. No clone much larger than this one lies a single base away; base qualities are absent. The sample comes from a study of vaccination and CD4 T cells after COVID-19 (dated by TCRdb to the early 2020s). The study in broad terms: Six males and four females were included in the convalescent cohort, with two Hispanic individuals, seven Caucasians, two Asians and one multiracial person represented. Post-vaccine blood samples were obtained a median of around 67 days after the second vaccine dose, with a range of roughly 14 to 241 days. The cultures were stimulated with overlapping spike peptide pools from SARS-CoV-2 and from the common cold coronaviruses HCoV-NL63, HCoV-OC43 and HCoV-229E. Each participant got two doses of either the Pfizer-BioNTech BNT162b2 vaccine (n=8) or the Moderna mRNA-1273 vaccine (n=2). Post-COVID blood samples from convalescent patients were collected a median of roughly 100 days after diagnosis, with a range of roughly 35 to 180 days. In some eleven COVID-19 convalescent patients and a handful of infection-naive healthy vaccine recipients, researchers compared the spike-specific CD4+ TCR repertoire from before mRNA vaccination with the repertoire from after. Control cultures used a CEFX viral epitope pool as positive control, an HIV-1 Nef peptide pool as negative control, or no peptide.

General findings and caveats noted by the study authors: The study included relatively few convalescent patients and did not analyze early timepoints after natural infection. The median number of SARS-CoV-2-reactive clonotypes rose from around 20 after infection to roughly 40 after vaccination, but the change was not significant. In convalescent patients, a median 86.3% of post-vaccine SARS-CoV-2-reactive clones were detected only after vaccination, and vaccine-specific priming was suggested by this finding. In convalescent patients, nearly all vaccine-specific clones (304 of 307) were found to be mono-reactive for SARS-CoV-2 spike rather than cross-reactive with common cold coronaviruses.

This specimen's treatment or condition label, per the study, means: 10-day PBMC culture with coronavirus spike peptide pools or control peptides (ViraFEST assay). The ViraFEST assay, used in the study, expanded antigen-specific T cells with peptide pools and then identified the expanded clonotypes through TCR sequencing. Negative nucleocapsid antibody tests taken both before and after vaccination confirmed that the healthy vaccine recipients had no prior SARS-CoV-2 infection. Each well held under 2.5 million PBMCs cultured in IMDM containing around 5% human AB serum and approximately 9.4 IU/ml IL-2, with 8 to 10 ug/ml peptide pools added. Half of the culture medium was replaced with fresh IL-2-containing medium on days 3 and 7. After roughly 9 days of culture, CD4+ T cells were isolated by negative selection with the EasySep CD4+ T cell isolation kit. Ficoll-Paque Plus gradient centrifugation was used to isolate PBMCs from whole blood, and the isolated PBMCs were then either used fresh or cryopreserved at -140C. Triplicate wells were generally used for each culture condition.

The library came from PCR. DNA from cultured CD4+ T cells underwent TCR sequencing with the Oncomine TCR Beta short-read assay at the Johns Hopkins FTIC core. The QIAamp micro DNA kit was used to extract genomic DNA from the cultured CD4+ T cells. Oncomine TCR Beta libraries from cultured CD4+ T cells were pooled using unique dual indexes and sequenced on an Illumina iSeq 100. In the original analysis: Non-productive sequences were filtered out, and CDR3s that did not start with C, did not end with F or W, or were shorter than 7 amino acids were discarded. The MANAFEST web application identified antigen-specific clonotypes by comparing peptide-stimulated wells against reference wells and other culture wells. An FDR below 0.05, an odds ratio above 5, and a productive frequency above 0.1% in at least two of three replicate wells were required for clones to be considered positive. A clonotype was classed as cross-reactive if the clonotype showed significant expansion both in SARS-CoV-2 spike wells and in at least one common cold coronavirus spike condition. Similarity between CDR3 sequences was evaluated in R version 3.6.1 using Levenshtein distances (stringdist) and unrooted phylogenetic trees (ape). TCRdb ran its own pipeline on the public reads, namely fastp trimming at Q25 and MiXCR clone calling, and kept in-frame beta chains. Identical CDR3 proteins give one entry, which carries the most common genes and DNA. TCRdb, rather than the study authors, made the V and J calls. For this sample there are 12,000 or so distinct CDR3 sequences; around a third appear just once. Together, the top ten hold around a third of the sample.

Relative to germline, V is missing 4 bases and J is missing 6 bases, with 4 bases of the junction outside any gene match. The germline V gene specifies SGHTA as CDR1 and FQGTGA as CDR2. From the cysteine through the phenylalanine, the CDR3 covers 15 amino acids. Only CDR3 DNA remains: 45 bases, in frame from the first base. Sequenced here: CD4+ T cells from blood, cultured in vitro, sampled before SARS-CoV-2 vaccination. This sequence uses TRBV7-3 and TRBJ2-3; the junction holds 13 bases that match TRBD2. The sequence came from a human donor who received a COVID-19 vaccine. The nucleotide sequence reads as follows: TGTGCCAGCAGCTCCGGACTAGCGGGGGTGGATACGCAGTATTTT. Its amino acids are CASSSGLAGVDTQYF.